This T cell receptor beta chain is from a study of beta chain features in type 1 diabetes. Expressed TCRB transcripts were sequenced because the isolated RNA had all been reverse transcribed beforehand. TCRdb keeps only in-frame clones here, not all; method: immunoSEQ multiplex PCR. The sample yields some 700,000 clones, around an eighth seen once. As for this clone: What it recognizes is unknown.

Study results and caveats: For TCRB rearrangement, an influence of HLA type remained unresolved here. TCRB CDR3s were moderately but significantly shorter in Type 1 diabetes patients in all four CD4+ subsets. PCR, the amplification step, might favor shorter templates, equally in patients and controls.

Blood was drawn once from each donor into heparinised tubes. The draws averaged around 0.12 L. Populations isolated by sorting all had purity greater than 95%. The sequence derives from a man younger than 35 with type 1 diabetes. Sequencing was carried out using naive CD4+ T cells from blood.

The CDR3 DNA is TGTGCCAGTTTGGGGGACACAGGGGCCCTTGAAGCTTTCTTT. Residues: CASLGDTGALEAFF. The chain recombines TRBV19 with TRBJ1-1; 7 positions match TRBD1. The CDR3 has 14 residues. J gave up 7 bases and V 8 bases, and 13 bases lay outside the gene matches. The germline gives CDR1 LNHDA, CDR2 SQIVND (reference sequence).